This T cell receptor (beta chain) appears in the sequencing data of a study of CD8 T cells in Susac syndrome (dated by TCRdb to about 2019). Regarding the study in general: Repertoire sequencing was used to test whether CD8+ T cell activation and differentiation in Susac syndrome was antigen driven. What the work shows at the level of the full study, not this receptor alone: The TCR sequencing and HLA analysis was acknowledged to have included a relatively small number of individuals.

RNA was extracted with the RNeasy kit and roughly 0.5 to 1 ug was reverse transcribed using random hexamers. The immunoSEQ multiplex PCR assay, covering 54 Vbeta and 13 Jbeta segments, was used to amplify TCR beta CDR3 regions. PCR amplification bias was corrected using a synthetic template baseline for primer optimization and computational correction. The authors' analysis ran thus. Reads were annotated to V, D and J genes per IMGT and analyzed with immunoSEQ Analyzer, keeping only productive sequences. Clonality was calculated as one minus the Shannon entropy normalized by log2 of the number of productive unique sequences. For each patient and control, public and private clones were evaluated among the 100 most prevalent clones. Susac-specific clones were defined as absent from healthy and MS cohorts, 1052 published viral clones and other ImmuneACCESS disease sequences. The public sequencing data were trimmed at Q25 with fastp and processed into clonotypes with MiXCR by TCRdb, which kept only in-frame beta chains. One record per CDR3 amino acid sequence lists the most common genes and DNA. These V and J calls originate from TCRdb's pipeline instead of the authors' own analysis. Recorded for this sample are 100,000 to 150,000 distinct CDR3 sequences; about 94% of them occurred a single time. Over 0.1% of the sample is held by the ten biggest clonotypes.

In the case of this clonotype: The antigen it binds to is not known. Per-base quality was not reported, and no clone a single base away is much larger than it.

Peripheral blood CD8+ and CD4+ T cells from healthy donors, Susac syndrome patients and multiple sclerosis patients were profiled by high-throughput TCR beta sequencing. Treatment-naive patients with stable or active relapsing-remitting disease fulfilling revised McDonald criteria were used as multiple sclerosis controls. Bulk CD8+ and CD4+ T cells were purified by magnetic negative isolation, whereas CD8+ TEMRA cells were enriched by FACS. Blood was drawn into EDTA tubes, processed within 24 hours, and PBMCs were isolated by density gradient centrifugation. PBMCs intended for TCR sequencing were cryopreserved in liquid nitrogen and thawed later in a water bath at 37 degrees C. The sorted or isolated CD4+, CD8+ and CD8+ TEMRA cells had a purity of 90% or higher. V is cut by 5 bases and J by 13 bases, and the space between the germline ends is 20 bases. Sequences SGHAT (CDR1) and FQNNGV (CDR2) are obtained from the germline V gene. The CDR3 goes from the cysteine to the phenylalanine over 13 residues. Just CDR3 DNA is preserved here, 39 bases in frame from base 1.

The receptor's source is a human donor with multiple sclerosis. The chain joins TRBV11-2 to TRBJ2-5; a weak D assignment points to TRBD2 (6 bases agree). The sequenced sample was CD4+ T cells from PBMCs. The CDR3 protein sequence reads: CASSPGRRDSGYF. The nucleotide sequence reads as follows: TGTGCCAGCAGCCCCGGTCGGCGGGACTCCGGGTACTTC.